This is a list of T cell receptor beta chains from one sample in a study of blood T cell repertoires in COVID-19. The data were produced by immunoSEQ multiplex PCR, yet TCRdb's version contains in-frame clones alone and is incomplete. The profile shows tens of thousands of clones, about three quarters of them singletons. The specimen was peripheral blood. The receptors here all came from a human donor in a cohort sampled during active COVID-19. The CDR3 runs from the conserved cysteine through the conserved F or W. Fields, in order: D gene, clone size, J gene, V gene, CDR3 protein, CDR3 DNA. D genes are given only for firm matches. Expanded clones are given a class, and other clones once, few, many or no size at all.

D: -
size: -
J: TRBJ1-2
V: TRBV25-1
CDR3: CASSGPSYGYTF
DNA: TGTGCCAGCAGTGGCCCCAGCTATGGCTACACCTTC

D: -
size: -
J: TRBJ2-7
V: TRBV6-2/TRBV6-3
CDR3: CASSYYREYGEQYF
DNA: TGTGCCAGCAGTTATTACAGAGAGTACGGTGAGCAGTACTTC

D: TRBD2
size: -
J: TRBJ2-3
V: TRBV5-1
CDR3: CASSLRGLAGTDTQYF
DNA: TGCGCCAGCAGCTTGAGAGGACTAGCGGGCACAGATACGCAGTATTTT

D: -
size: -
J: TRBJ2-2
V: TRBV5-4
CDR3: CASSWTVRAGELFF
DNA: TGTGCCAGCAGCTGGACAGTTCGGGCCGGGGAGCTGTTTTTT

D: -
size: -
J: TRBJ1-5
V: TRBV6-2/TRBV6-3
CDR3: CASSYSWRGGNQPQHF
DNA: TGTGCCAGCAGTTACTCGTGGAGGGGTGGCAATCAGCCCCAGCATTTT

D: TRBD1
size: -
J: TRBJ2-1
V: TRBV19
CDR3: CASSAPGQGRGEQFF
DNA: TGTGCCAGTAGCGCCCCGGGACAGGGGAGGGGTGAGCAGTTCTTC

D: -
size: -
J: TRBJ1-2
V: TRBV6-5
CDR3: CASSRTEGGYGYTF
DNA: TGTGCCAGCAGCCGGACAGAAGGTGGCTATGGCTACACCTTC

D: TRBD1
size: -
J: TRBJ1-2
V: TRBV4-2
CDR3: CASSQEDWGAGGAPYGYTF
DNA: TGTGCCAGCAGCCAAGAAGATTGGGGCGCAGGGGGCGCCCCCTATGGCTACACCTTC

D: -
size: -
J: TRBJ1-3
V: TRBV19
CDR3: CASSAYSGNTIYF
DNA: TGTGCCAGTAGTGCCTACTCTGGAAACACCATATATTTT

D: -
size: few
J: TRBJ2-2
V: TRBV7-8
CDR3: CASSIRVAGELFF
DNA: TGTGCCAGCAGCATCAGGGTAGCCGGGGAGCTGTTTTTT

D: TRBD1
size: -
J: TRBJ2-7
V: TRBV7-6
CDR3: CASSHEYRGNTYEQYF
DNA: TGTGCCAGCAGCCACGAGTACAGGGGGAACACCTACGAGCAGTACTTC

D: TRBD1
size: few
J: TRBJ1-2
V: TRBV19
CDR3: CATKWGQGVYGYTF
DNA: TGTGCCACCAAGTGGGGACAGGGGGTCTATGGCTACACCTTC

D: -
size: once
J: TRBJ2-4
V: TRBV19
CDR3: CASSSRRASVSNIQYF
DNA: TGTGCCAGTAGTAGTCGGAGGGCCTCAGTCTCAAACATTCAGTACTTC

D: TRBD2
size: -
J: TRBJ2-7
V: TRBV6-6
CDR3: CASSPKAGGIAATAYEQYF
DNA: TGTGCCAGCAGTCCCAAAGCGGGAGGAATTGCGGCTACGGCCTACGAGCAGTACTTC

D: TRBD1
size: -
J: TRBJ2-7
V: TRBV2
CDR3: CASTGQGVEQYF
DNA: TGTGCCAGCACGGGACAGGGCGTCGAGCAGTACTTC

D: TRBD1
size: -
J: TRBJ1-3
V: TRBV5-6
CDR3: CASSWTGTSGNTIYF
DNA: TGTGCCAGCAGCTGGACAGGGACCTCTGGAAACACCATATATTTT

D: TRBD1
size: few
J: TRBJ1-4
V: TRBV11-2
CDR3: CASSLNRGLEKLFF
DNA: TGTGCCAGCAGCTTAAACAGGGGGCTTGAAAAACTGTTTTTT

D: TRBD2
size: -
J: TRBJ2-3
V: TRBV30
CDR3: CAWSLAGVRADTQYF
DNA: TGTGCCTGGAGTCTAGCGGGAGTGCGTGCAGATACGCAGTATTTT

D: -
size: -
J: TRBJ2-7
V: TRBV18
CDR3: CASSPVGYEQYF
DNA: TGTGCCAGCTCACCAGTCGGGTACGAGCAGTACTTC

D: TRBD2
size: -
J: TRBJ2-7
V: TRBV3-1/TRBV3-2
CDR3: CASSLEQELAGEYEQYF
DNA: TGTGCCAGCAGCCTCGAACAAGAACTAGCGGGAGAGTACGAGCAGTACTTC

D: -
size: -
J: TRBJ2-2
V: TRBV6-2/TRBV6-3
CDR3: CASSPGTFNTGELFF
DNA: TGTGCCAGCAGTCCCGGGACTTTTAATACCGGGGAGCTGTTTTTT

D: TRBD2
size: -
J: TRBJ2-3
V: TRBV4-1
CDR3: CASRGLAGTTDTQYF
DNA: TGCGCCAGCAGGGGACTAGCGGGAACCACAGATACGCAGTATTTT

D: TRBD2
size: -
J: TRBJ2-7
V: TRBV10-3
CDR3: CAISEGASGRTYEQYF
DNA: TGTGCCATCAGTGAAGGGGCTAGCGGGAGGACCTACGAGCAGTACTTC

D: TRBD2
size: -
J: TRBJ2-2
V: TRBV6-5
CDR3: CASRRESGTGELFF
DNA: TGTGCCAGCCGGCGGGAGAGCGGCACCGGGGAGCTGTTTTTT

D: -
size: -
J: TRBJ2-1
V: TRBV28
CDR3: CASHPDRGTARGEFF
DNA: TGTGCCAGCCACCCCGACAGGGGAACCGCCCGGGGGGAGTTCTTC

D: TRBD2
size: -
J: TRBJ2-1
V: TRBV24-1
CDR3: CATSDLALAGEDAQFF
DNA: TGTGCCACCAGTGATCTCGCACTAGCGGGAGAGGATGCGCAGTTCTTC

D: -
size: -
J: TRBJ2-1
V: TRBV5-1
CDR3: CASREVGPKGHEQFF
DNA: TGCGCCAGCAGGGAGGTAGGCCCGAAAGGACATGAGCAGTTCTTC

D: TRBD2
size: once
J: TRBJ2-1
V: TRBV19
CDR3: CASSSGRLDNEQFF
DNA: TGTGCCAGTAGTAGCGGGAGACTGGACAATGAGCAGTTCTTC

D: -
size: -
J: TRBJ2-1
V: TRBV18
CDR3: CASRPSGNEQFF
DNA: TGTGCCAGCCGCCCGAGCGGGAATGAGCAGTTCTTC

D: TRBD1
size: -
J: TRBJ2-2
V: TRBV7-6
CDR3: CASSFRQGSGELFF
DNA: TGTGCCAGCAGCTTTAGACAGGGGTCCGGGGAGCTGTTTTTT

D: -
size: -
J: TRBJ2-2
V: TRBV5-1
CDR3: CASSGTSSAGELFF
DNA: TGCGCCAGCAGCGGTACTAGCTCGGCCGGGGAGCTGTTTTTT

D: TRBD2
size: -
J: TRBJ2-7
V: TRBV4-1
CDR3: CASSQDPAGWGGEQYF
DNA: TGCGCCAGCAGCCAAGATCCCGCAGGCTGGGGGGGTGAGCAGTACTTC

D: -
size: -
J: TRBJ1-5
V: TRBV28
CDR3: CASSSGSNQPQHF
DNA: TGTGCCAGCAGTTCAGGGAGCAATCAGCCCCAGCATTTT

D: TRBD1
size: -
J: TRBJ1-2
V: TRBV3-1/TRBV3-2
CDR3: CASSSTGETFGYTF
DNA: TGTGCCAGCAGTTCGACAGGGGAGACCTTTGGCTACACCTTC

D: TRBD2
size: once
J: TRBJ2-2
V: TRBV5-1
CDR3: CASSTPGGANTGELFF
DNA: TGCGCCAGCAGCACCCCGGGAGGAGCGAACACCGGGGAGCTGTTTTTT

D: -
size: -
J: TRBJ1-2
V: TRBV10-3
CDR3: CAISELGGNGYTF
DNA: TGTGCCATCAGTGAGTTAGGGGGTAATGGCTACACCTTC

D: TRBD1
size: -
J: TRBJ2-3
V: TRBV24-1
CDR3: CATSEPTGDGTDTQYF
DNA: TGTGCCACCAGTGAGCCCACAGGGGATGGGACAGATACGCAGTATTTT

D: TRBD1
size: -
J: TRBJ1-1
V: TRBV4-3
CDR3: CASSLEPGQMNTEAFF
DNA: TGCGCCAGCAGCCTCGAACCGGGACAGATGAACACTGAAGCTTTCTTT

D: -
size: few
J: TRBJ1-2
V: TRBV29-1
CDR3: CSVARGDYGYTF
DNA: TGCAGCGTTGCCAGGGGTGACTATGGCTACACCTTC

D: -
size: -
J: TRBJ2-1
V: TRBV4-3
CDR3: CASSPERARSSYNEQFF
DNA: TGCGCCAGCAGCCCGGAGAGAGCCCGGAGCTCCTACAATGAGCAGTTCTTC

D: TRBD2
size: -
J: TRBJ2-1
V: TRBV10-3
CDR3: CATSPLAGVDEQFF
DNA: TGTGCCACCTCCCCCCTGGCGGGAGTCGATGAGCAGTTCTTC

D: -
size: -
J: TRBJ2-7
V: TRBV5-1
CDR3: CASTTSYEQYF
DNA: TGCGCCAGCACCACAAGCTACGAGCAGTACTTC

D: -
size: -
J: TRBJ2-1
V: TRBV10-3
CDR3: CAISEPTGRESYNEQFF
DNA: TGTGCCATCAGTGAGCCGACCGGACGGGAGTCCTACAATGAGCAGTTCTTC

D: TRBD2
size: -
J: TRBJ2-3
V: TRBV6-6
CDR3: CASSLVAGGFTDTQYF
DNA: TGTGCCAGCAGCCTCGTAGCGGGAGGTTTCACAGATACGCAGTATTTT

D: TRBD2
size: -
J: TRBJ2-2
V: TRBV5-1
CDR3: CASSILAGDTGELFF
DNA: TGCGCCAGCAGCATCCTAGCGGGAGACACCGGGGAGCTGTTTTTT